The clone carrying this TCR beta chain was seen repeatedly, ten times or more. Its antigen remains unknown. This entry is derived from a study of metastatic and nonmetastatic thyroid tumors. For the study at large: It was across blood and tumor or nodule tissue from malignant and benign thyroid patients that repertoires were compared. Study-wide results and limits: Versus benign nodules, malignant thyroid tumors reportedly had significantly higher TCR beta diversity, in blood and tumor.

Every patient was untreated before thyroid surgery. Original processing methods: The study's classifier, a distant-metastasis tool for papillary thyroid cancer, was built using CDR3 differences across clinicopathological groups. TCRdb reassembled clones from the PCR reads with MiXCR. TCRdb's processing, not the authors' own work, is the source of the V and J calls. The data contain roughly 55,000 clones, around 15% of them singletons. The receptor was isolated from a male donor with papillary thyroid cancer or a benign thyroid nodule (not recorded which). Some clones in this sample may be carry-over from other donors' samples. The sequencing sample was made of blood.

The CDR3 here is CASRANYAGTSNEQFF. The CDR3 DNA reads as TGTGCCAGCAGAGCAAATTACGCCGGGACTAGCAATGAGCAGTTCTTC. The chain employs TRBV27 and TRBJ2-1, with 8 bases that match TRBD2. The CDR3 has 16 amino acids. The germline gives CDR1 MNHEY, CDR2 SMNVEV (reference sequence). V was pared by 6 bases and J by 6 bases, with 13 bases of the junction left unmatched.